The T cell receptor beta chain under discussion was sequenced for a study of T cells after yellow fever vaccination. A 5'RACE template-switching step, the method used to make TCR cDNA, added a universal primer site and UMIs. One entry per CDR3 protein, called by TCRdb with MiXCR from the 5' RACE reads. The table records 500,000 to 650,000 distinct CDR3 sequences, over 9% of them present only once. This clonotype has only a few counts. This TCR derives from a man under 40 who received the YFV17D yellow fever vaccine. The sequencing here drew on PBMCs, taken on the day of the yellow fever booster vaccination.

The CDR3 region has the DNA TGTGCCAGCAGTTTACTCGGGGTACCCGAGCAGTACTTC. Its protein product is CASSLLGVPEQYF. The chain links TRBV27 to TRBJ2-7; possible D gene TRBD2, 5 bases. From germline, CDR1 is MNHEY and CDR2 SMNVEV (reference sequence). The CDR3 has 13 amino acids. V was cut by 2 bases and J by 6 bases, with 11 bases left in between.